Sequencing of this TCR beta chain was carried out in a study of OX40 agonist ivuxolimab in advanced cancers. Study in general: Earlier anti-PD-1, anti-PD-L1 or anti-CTLA-4 therapy was permitted; around 40% had received some. Findings and limits, study-wide: Those patients achieving a partial response at 0.1-3.0 mg/kg showed among the lowest clonal expansion.

About this clone itself: The antigen is undetermined.

Generated by immunoSEQ multiplex PCR, the TCRdb table keeps only in-frame clones and is missing some. The table has 48,000 or so clones, roughly 90% seen once. The clonotype comes from an adult with an advanced solid tumor such as melanoma, head and neck, liver or kidney cancer. The starting material was CD4+ or CD8+ T cells sorted from blood, obtained in a trial of the OX40 agonist ivuxolimab.

The CDR3 loop is CASSEGPGPYEQYF. CDR3 coding DNA: TGTGCCAGCAGTGAGGGTCCAGGGCCATACGAGCAGTACTTC. The genes are TRBV6-1 and TRBJ2-7; maybe TRBD1 (5 bases). The length of the CDR3 is 14 residues. The V gene's germline CDR1 is MNHNS and CDR2 SASEGT. Trimming left V 3 bases short and J 4 bases short, with 13 bases between.